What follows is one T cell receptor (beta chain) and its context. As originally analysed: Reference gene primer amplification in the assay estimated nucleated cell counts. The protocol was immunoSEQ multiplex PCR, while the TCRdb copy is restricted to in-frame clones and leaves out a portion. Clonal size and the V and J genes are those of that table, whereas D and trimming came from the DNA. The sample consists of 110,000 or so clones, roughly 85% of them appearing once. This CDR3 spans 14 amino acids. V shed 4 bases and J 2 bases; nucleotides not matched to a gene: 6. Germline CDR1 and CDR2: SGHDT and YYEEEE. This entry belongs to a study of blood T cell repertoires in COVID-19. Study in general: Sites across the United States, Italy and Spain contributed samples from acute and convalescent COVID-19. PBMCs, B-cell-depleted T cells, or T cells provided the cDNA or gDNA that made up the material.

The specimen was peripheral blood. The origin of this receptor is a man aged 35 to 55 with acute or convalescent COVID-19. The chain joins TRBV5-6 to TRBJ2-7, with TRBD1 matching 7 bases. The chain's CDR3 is CASSRDRVTYEQYF. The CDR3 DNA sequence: TGTGCCAGCAGCAGGGACAGAGTTACCTACGAGCAGTACTTC.